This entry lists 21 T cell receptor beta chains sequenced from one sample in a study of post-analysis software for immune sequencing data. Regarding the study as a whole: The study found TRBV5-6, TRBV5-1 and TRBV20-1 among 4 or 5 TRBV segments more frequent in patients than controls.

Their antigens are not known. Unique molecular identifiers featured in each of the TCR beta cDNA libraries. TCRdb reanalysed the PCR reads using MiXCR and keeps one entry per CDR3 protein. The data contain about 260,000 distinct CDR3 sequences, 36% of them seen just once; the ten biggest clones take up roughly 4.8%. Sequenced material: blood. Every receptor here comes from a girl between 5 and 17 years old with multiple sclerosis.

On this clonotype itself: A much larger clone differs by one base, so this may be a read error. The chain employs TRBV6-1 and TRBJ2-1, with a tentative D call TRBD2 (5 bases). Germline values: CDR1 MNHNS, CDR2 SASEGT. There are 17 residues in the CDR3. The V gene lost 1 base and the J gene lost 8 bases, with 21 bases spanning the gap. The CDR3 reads CASSEVFARKIGDEQFF. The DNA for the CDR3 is TGTGCCAGCAGTGAAGTTTTTGCCCGAAAAATCGGGGATGAGCAGTTCTTC.

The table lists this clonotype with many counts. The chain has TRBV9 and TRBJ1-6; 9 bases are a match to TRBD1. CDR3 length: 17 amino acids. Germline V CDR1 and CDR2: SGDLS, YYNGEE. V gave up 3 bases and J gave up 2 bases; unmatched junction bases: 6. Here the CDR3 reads CASSARDRDPYNSPLHF. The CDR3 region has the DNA TGTGCCAGCAGCGCCCGGGACAGGGATCCCTATAATTCACCCCTCCACTTT. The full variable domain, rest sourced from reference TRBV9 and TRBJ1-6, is DSGVTQTPKHLITATGQRVTLRCSPRSGDLSVYWYQQSLDQGLQFLIQYYNGEERAKGNILERFSAQQFPDLHSELNLSSLELGDSALYFCASSARDRDPYNSPLHFGNGTRLTVT.

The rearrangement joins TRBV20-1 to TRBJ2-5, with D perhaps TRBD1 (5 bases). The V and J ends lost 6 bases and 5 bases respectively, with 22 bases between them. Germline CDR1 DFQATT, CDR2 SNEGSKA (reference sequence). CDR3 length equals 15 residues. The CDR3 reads CSAQENQGSGETQYF. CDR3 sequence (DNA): TGCAGTGCCCAAGAAAATCAGGGCTCCGGGGAGACCCAGTACTTC.

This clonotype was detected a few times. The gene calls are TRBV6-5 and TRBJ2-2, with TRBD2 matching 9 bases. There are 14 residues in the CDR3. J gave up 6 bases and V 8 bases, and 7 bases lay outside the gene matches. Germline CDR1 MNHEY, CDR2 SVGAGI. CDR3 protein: CASLSGGPPGELFF. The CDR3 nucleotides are TGTGCCAGCCTAAGCGGGGGGCCCCCCGGGGAGCTGTTTTTT.

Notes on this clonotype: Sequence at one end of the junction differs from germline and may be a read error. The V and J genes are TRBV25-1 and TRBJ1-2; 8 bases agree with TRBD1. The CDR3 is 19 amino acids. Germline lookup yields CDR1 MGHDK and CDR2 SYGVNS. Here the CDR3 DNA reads TGTGCCAGAAGTGAATCTCCGGGATTTGGACAGGGAAAAGGATATGGCTACACCTTC. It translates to CARSESPGFGQGKGYGYTF.

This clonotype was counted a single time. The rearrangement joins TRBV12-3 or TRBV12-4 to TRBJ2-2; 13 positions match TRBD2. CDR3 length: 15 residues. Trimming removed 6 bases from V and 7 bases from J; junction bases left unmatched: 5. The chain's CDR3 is CASRLAGGPDGELFF. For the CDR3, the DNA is TGTGCCAGCAGACTAGCGGGAGGGCCTGACGGGGAGCTGTTTTTT.

The DNA for the CDR3 is TGTGCCAGTAGAGACAGGGGTTACAATGAGCAGTTCTTC. Protein sequence: CASRDRGYNEQFF. The chain employs TRBV12-3 or TRBV12-4 and TRBJ2-1; TRBD1 matches at 8 bases. The CDR3 runs to 13 residues. V shed 9 bases and J 4 bases; nucleotides not matched to a gene: 5.

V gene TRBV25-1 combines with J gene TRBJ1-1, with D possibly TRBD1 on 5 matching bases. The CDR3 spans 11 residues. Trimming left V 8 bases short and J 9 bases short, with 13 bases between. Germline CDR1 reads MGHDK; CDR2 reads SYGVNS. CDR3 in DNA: TGTGCCAGCTCTAGGGCAGGGAAAGCTTTCTTT. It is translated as CASSRAGKAFF.

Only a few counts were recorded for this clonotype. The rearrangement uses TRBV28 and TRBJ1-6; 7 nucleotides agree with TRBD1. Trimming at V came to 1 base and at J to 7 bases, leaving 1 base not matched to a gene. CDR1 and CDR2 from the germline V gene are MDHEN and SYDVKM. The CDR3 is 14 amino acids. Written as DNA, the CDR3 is TGTGCCAGCAGTTTATCGACAGGGAATTCACCCCTCCACTTT. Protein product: CASSLSTGNSPLHF. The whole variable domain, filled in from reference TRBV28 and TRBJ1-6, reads DVKVTQSSRYLVKRTGEKVFLECVQDMDHENMFWYRQDPGLGLRLIYFSYDVKMKEKGDIPEGYSVSREKKERFSLILESASTNQTSMYLCASSLSTGNSPLHFGNGTRLTVT.

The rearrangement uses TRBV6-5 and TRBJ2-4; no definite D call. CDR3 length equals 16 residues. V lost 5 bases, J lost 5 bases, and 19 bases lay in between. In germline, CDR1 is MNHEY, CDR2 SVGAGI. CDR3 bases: TGTGCCAGCAGTCACGTAAGGGCAGCTATTCAAAACATTCAGTACTTC. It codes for CASSHVRAAIQNIQYF.

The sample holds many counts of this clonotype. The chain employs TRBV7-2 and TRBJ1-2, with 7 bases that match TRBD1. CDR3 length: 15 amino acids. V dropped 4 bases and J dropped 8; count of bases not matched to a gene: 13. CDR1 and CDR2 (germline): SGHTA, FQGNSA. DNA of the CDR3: TGTGCCAGCAGCTCAGAACGGACAGGCCGGGGCGGCTACACCTTC. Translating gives CASSSERTGRGGYTF.

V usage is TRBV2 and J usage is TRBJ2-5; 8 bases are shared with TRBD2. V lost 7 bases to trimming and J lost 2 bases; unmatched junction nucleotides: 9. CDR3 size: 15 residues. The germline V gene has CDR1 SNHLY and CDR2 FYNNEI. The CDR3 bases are TGTGCCAGCATATCCGGGACTAGTTCGCAAGAGACCCAGTACTTC. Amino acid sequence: CASISGTSSQETQYF.

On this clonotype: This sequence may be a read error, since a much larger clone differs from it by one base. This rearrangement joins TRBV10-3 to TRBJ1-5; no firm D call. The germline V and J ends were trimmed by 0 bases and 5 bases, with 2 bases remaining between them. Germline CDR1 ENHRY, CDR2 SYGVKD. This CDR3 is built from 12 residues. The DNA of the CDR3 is TGTGCCATCAGTGAGTCGGATCAGCCCCAGCATTTT. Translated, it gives CAISESDQPQHF.

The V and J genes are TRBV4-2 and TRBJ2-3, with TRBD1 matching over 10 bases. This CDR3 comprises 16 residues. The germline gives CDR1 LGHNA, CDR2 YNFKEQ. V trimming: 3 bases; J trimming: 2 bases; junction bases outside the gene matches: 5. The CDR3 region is CASSQGTGEPTDTQYF. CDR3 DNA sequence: TGTGCCAGCAGCCAGGGGACAGGGGAACCCACAGATACGCAGTATTTT.

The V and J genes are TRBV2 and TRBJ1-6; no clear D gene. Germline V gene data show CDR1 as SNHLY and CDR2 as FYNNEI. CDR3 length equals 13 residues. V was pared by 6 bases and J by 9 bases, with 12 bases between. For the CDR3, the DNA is TGTGCCAGCAGATCAGGAATCGTTTCACCCCTCCACTTT. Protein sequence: CASRSGIVSPLHF.

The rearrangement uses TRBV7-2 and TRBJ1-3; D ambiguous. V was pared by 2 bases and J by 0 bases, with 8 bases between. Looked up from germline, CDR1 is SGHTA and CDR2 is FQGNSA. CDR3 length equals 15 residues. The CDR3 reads CASSLSRLSGNTIYF. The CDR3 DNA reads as TGTGCCAGCAGCTTATCGAGACTCTCTGGAAACACCATATATTTT.

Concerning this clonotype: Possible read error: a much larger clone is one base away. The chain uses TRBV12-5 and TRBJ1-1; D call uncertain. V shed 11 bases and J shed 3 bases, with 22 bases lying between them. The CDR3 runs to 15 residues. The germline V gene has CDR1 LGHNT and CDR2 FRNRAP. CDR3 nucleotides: TGTGCTGGTGCCCACCGCGGGGAAATCGACACTGAAGCTTTCTTT. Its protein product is CAGAHRGEIDTEAFF. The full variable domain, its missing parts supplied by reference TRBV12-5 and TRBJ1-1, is DARVTQTPRHKVTEMGQEVTMRCQPILGHNTVFWYRQTMMQGLELLAYFRNRAPLDDSGMPKDRFSAEMPDATLATLKIQPSEPRDSAVYFCAGAHRGEIDTEAFFGQGTRLTVV.

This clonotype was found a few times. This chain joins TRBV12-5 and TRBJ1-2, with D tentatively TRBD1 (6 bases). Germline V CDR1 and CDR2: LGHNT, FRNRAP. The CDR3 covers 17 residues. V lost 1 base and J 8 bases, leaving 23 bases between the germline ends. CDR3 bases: TGTGCTAGTGGTTTGGCACCCCGGGGAGGGGGTGGAGGAGGCTACACCTTC. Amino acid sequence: CASGLAPRGGGGGGYTF.

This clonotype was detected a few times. The CDR3 reads CSADGAGTGSHNEQFF. CDR3 DNA: TGCAGTGCTGACGGCGCGGGGACAGGTAGCCACAATGAGCAGTTCTTC. The chain combines TRBV20-1 with TRBJ2-1; 8 positions match TRBD1. The CDR3 contains 16 residues. Per germline, CDR1 DFQATT and CDR2 SNEGSKA (reference sequence). The ends lost 5 bases at V and 5 bases at J; junction bases unmatched: 14.

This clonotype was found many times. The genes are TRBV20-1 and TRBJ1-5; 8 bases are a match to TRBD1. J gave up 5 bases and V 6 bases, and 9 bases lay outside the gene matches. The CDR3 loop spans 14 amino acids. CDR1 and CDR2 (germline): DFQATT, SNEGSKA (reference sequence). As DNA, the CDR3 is TGCAGTGCAAATTCAGGGGGCGCATATCAGCCCCAGCATTTT. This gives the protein CSANSGGAYQPQHF.

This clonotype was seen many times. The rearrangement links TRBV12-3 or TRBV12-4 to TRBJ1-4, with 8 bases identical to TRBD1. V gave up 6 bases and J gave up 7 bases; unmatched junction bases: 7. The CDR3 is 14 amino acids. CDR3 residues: CASRPDRGPEKLFF. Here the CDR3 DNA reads TGTGCCAGCAGGCCAGACAGGGGACCTGAAAAACTGTTTTTT.